This is a list of T cell receptor beta chains from one sample in a study of T cells after yellow fever vaccination. TCRdb re-called the 5' RACE reads through MiXCR, storing one row per CDR3 protein. The sample has 350,000 or so distinct CDR3 sequences; less than 9.5% are singletons. Sequenced here: PBMCs, sampled 45 days after the first yellow fever vaccination. The receptor source for this set is a man younger than 30 who received the YFV17D yellow fever vaccine. Both conserved end residues are part of each CDR3. Fields, in order: J gene, clone size, V gene, D gene, CDR3 DNA, CDR3 protein. A D gene is named only where the DNA matches it firmly. Rows give clone size only sometimes, using once, few, many, or a class for an expanded clone.

J: TRBJ1-2
size: NA
V: TRBV4-1
D: TRBD1
DNA: TGCGCCAGCAGCCAGGTACAGGGGGCTGGCGGCTACACCTTC
CDR3: CASSQVQGAGGYTF

J: TRBJ2-5
size: many
V: TRBV20-1
D: NA
DNA: TGCAGTGCTAGGCTCCCGGGACTTTACGAAGATCAAGAGACCCAGTACTTC
CDR3: CSARLPGLYEDQETQYF

J: TRBJ2-2
size: few
V: TRBV20-1
D: NA
DNA: TGCAGTGCCCCTCCGAGGGCGGGGAACACCGGGGAGCTGTTTTTT
CDR3: CSAPPRAGNTGELFF

J: TRBJ1-4
size: NA
V: TRBV5-1
D: NA
DNA: TGCGCCAGCAGCTTGTTTCCAACTAATGAAAAACTGTTTTTT
CDR3: CASSLFPTNEKLFF

J: TRBJ2-1
size: many
V: TRBV12-3/TRBV12-4
D: TRBD1
DNA: TGTGCCAGCAGTTTGGGACAGGGAAAGTTCTTC
CDR3: CASSLGQGKFF

J: TRBJ1-2
size: few
V: TRBV2
D: TRBD1
DNA: TGTGCCAGCAGTGCTACAGGGGACGTCTATGGCTACACCTTC
CDR3: CASSATGDVYGYTF

J: TRBJ2-5
size: NA
V: TRBV5-1
D: NA
DNA: TGCGCCAGCGGACTGATTGGGGGAGAGACCCAGTACTTC
CDR3: CASGLIGGETQYF

J: TRBJ1-5
size: many
V: TRBV20-1
D: NA
DNA: TGCAGTGCTGCAGGAAGCTATAGCAATCAGCCCCAGCATTTT
CDR3: CSAAGSYSNQPQHF

J: TRBJ1-2
size: few
V: TRBV2
D: NA
DNA: TGTGCCAGCAGTGAAATCCCTAGGGTTTTAAACTATGGCTACACCTTC
CDR3: CASSEIPRVLNYGYTF

J: TRBJ1-2
size: many
V: TRBV5-1
D: NA
DNA: TGCGCCAGCAGCACCAGCTCTGGGGCTTATGGCTACACCTTC
CDR3: CASSTSSGAYGYTF

J: TRBJ1-2
size: NA
V: TRBV12-3/TRBV12-4
D: NA
DNA: TGTGCCAGCAGTTTCCAGGTTTACTATGGCTACACCTTC
CDR3: CASSFQVYYGYTF

J: TRBJ2-6
size: NA
V: TRBV4-2
D: TRBD1
DNA: TGTGCCAGCACCCCCCCTTCCGGGACAGCATACTCTGGGGCCAACGTCCTGACTTTC
CDR3: CASTPPSGTAYSGANVLTF

J: TRBJ2-1
size: many
V: TRBV7-2
D: TRBD2
DNA: TGTGCCAGCAGCCCACCGGGACTACGTAACAATGAGCAGTTCTTC
CDR3: CASSPPGLRNNEQFF

J: TRBJ2-1
size: few
V: TRBV6-2/TRBV6-3
D: NA
DNA: TGTGCCAGCAGCGACTGGTATGAGCAGTTCTTC
CDR3: CASSDWYEQFF

J: TRBJ1-1
size: NA
V: TRBV10-1
D: TRBD1
DNA: TGCGCCGGGACAGGGACGGGGAACACTGAAGCTTTCTTT
CDR3: CAGTGTGNTEAFF

J: TRBJ1-1
size: NA
V: TRBV9
D: NA
DNA: TGTGCCAGCAGCTCCCACGCGGGACAAGGTGAGACTGAAGCTTTCTTT
CDR3: CASSSHAGQGETEAFF

J: TRBJ2-3
size: NA
V: TRBV4-3
D: NA
DNA: TGCGCCAGCAGCCCCTGGGGGGGGCAAGATACGCAGTATTTT
CDR3: CASSPWGGQDTQYF

J: TRBJ1-5
size: few
V: TRBV5-1
D: TRBD1
DNA: TGCGCCAGCAGCTTGGCCCCACAGGGGAGCAATCAGCCCCAGCATTTT
CDR3: CASSLAPQGSNQPQHF

J: TRBJ1-1
size: NA
V: TRBV12-3/TRBV12-4
D: NA
DNA: TGTGCCAGCAGCCCAGAGTTCGACGGAAACACTGAAGCTTTCTTT
CDR3: CASSPEFDGNTEAFF

J: TRBJ1-2
size: NA
V: TRBV19
D: NA
DNA: TGTGCCAGTAGCCCCGACGGATCCTATGGCTACACCTTC
CDR3: CASSPDGSYGYTF

J: TRBJ1-3
size: many
V: TRBV12-3/TRBV12-4
D: NA
DNA: TGTGCCAGCAGTCACAGAGCCTCTGGAAACACCATATATTTT
CDR3: CASSHRASGNTIYF

J: TRBJ2-1
size: few
V: TRBV25-1
D: NA
DNA: TGTGCCAGCAGTGCCTTGGGGGACGCCCGCCATGAGCAGTTCTTC
CDR3: CASSALGDARHEQFF

J: TRBJ2-1
size: NA
V: TRBV24-1
D: TRBD2
DNA: TGTGCCACCAGTGATTACGGGGGGGTGGGGTACAATGAGCAGTTCTTC
CDR3: CATSDYGGVGYNEQFF

J: TRBJ2-5
size: NA
V: TRBV4-1
D: NA
DNA: TGCGCCAGCAGCCAAGATAAAGGACGCCCTGGGAGGGAGACCCAGTACTTC
CDR3: CASSQDKGRPGRETQYF

J: TRBJ1-2
size: many
V: TRBV12-3/TRBV12-4
D: TRBD1
DNA: TGTGCCAGCAGACCTGGACAGGGACTTAACTATGGCTACACCTTC
CDR3: CASRPGQGLNYGYTF

J: TRBJ2-2
size: NA
V: TRBV5-1
D: TRBD2
DNA: TGCGCCAGCAGCTATGGTGGACTAGCGGGTACCGGGGAGCTGTTTTTT
CDR3: CASSYGGLAGTGELFF

J: TRBJ2-3
size: few
V: TRBV6-1
D: NA
DNA: TGTGCCAGCAGAGACAGGGGAGGGAGCACAGATACGCAGTATTTT
CDR3: CASRDRGGSTDTQYF

J: TRBJ2-7
size: few
V: TRBV4-1
D: NA
DNA: TGCGCCAGCAGCCATCCCCAAACGGGCCAAGAGCAGTACTTC
CDR3: CASSHPQTGQEQYF

J: TRBJ2-5
size: many
V: TRBV5-1
D: NA
DNA: TGCGCCAGCAGCTTGGACCCGTCGGAGACCCAGTACTTC
CDR3: CASSLDPSETQYF

J: TRBJ2-1
size: few
V: TRBV7-6
D: TRBD2
DNA: TGTGCCAGCAGCCCAGCAGCGGGGGGGCTCAATGAGCAGTTCTTC
CDR3: CASSPAAGGLNEQFF

J: TRBJ1-5
size: NA
V: TRBV9
D: TRBD1
DNA: TGTGCCAGCAGCCCCACAGGACAGGGCTATCAGCCCCAGCATTTT
CDR3: CASSPTGQGYQPQHF

J: TRBJ1-1
size: many
V: TRBV18
D: NA
DNA: TGTGCCAGCTCACAAGGGCTCACTGAAGCTTTCTTT
CDR3: CASSQGLTEAFF

J: TRBJ2-3
size: NA
V: TRBV7-9
D: NA
DNA: TGTGCCAGCAGCCGTTCGACAGTAAGCACAGATACGCAGTATTTT
CDR3: CASSRSTVSTDTQYF

J: TRBJ2-4
size: NA
V: TRBV18
D: NA
DNA: TGTGCCAGCTCCCCGGGGGCAGCCAAAAACATTCAGTACTTC
CDR3: CASSPGAAKNIQYF

J: TRBJ2-1
size: NA
V: TRBV4-3
D: TRBD2
DNA: TGCGCCAGCAGCCAAGATTTGGGACTAGCGGGGGGGGAGCAGTTCTTC
CDR3: CASSQDLGLAGGEQFF

J: TRBJ2-7
size: many
V: TRBV29-1
D: NA
DNA: TGCAGCGTTGAATTCCAGGGCACCTACGAGCAGTACTTC
CDR3: CSVEFQGTYEQYF

J: TRBJ2-1
size: few
V: TRBV6-1
D: TRBD1
DNA: TGTGCCAGCACCGAAGGACAGGGAGAGGGGTTATACAATGAGCAGTTCTTC
CDR3: CASTEGQGEGLYNEQFF

J: TRBJ1-4
size: NA
V: TRBV20-1
D: TRBD1
DNA: TGCAGTGCGGTGGGACAGGGAGGAAGTTTAGGGGAAAAACTGTTTTTT
CDR3: CSAVGQGGSLGEKLFF

J: TRBJ1-6
size: NA
V: TRBV7-2
D: NA
DNA: TGTGCCAGCAACCTCCGTGTGAATTCACCCCTCCACTTT
CDR3: CASNLRVNSPLHF

J: TRBJ2-2
size: many
V: TRBV5-6
D: NA
DNA: TGTGCCAGCAGCTTATCCGGGGAGCTGTTTTTT
CDR3: CASSLSGELFF

J: TRBJ2-5
size: NA
V: TRBV23-1
D: NA
DNA: TGCGCCAGCACTCCGAGGGGCTCGGAGACCCAGTACTTC
CDR3: CASTPRGSETQYF

J: TRBJ2-3
size: few
V: TRBV20-1
D: TRBD2
DNA: TGCAGTGCTACTATAGCGGGGGGGACCACAGATACGCAGTATTTT
CDR3: CSATIAGGTTDTQYF

J: TRBJ2-5
size: NA
V: TRBV7-2
D: NA
DNA: TGTGCCAGCAGCTTAGGATTGGGGGGGACCCAGTACTTC
CDR3: CASSLGLGGTQYF

J: TRBJ2-3
size: NA
V: TRBV15
D: NA
DNA: TGTGCCACCAGCAGAGTTGAGGGGTATAGCACAGATACGCAGTATTTT
CDR3: CATSRVEGYSTDTQYF

J: TRBJ2-1
size: once
V: TRBV10-3
D: NA
DNA: TGTGCCATCTCGGGAGACAGGTTGTCCTACAATAAGCAGTTCTTC
CDR3: CAISGDRLSYNKQFF

J: TRBJ2-7
size: NA
V: TRBV29-1
D: NA
DNA: TGCAGCGTTGAGGTCCAATCAGGGAAAGACTACGAGCAGTACTTC
CDR3: CSVEVQSGKDYEQYF

J: TRBJ2-5
size: few
V: TRBV7-2
D: NA
DNA: TGTGCCAGCAGTCGCCTGGGTATTGCGGGGGCGACGGAGACCCAGTACTTC
CDR3: CASSRLGIAGATETQYF

J: TRBJ2-1
size: NA
V: TRBV20-1
D: TRBD1
DNA: TGCAGTGCTAGGAGGGGGCCGTGGGATGAGCAGTTCTTC
CDR3: CSARRGPWDEQFF

J: TRBJ1-1
size: few
V: TRBV6-5
D: TRBD1
DNA: TGTGCCAGCAGTTACTCGACGGACAGGGCGAACACTGAAGCTTTCTTT
CDR3: CASSYSTDRANTEAFF

J: TRBJ1-1
size: NA
V: TRBV12-3/TRBV12-4
D: NA
DNA: TGTGCCAGCAGCTGGACCGGGGGTAGGGAAGCTTTCTTT
CDR3: CASSWTGGREAFF

J: TRBJ1-2
size: NA
V: TRBV12-3/TRBV12-4
D: NA
DNA: TGTGCCGGCACCATCGGGGCAGGGAACTATGGCTACACCTTC
CDR3: CAGTIGAGNYGYTF

J: TRBJ1-4
size: few
V: TRBV15
D: TRBD1
DNA: TGTGCCACCAGCAGGACAGGGGGCCAGGAAAAACTGTTTTTT
CDR3: CATSRTGGQEKLFF

J: TRBJ1-4
size: few
V: TRBV28
D: TRBD1
DNA: TGTGCCAGCAGTTTTTTCAGGGGGTCAAGGGCAACTAATGAAAAACTGTTTTTT
CDR3: CASSFFRGSRATNEKLFF

J: TRBJ2-5
size: NA
V: TRBV4-3
D: NA
DNA: TGCGCCAGCAGCCAAGGCCAACAGGGCGGGGAGACCCAGTACTTC
CDR3: CASSQGQQGGETQYF

J: TRBJ1-2
size: NA
V: TRBV6-1
D: NA
DNA: TGTGCCAGCAGTAAAGGACGCGGCTATGGCTACACCTTC
CDR3: CASSKGRGYGYTF